The 22 T cell receptor beta chains given below trace back to one sample, sequenced in a study of breast tumors, draining lymph nodes, adjacent tissues. In TCRdb, the multiplex PCR reads were re-called with MiXCR into one record per CDR3 protein. The data contain about 100,000 distinct CDR3 sequences, about 20% of them singletons. Samples came from axillary lymph nodes draining the breast cancer. Material for sequencing was axillary lymph node tissue. The receptors were sampled from a female donor with breast cancer. Some clones in this sample may be carry-over from other donors' samples.

The table lists this clonotype with many counts. This chain joins TRBV5-1 and TRBJ2-5; possible D gene TRBD1, 6 bases. Trimming shortened V by 5 bases and J by 2 bases, and 10 bases separated the two germline ends. CDR3 length: 13 residues. Germline V CDR1 and CDR2: SGHRS, YFSETQ. DNA for the CDR3: TGCGCCAGCAGTAGGACAGAACAAGAGACCCAGTACTTC. Protein product: CASSRTEQETQYF.

In this sample, this clonotype turned up many times. The chain employs TRBV6-5 and TRBJ1-6; 7 bases align to TRBD1. V shed 5 bases and J 5 bases; nucleotides not matched to a gene: 3. The V gene's germline CDR1 is MNHEY and CDR2 SVGAGI. The CDR3 spans 14 residues. DNA of the CDR3: TGTGCCAGCAGTCCGACAGGGAATAATTCACCCCTCCACTTT. It yields the protein CASSPTGNNSPLHF.

This clonotype was recorded at least ten times. V and J are TRBV28 and TRBJ2-6; no clear D gene. Trimming cost V 6 bases and J 2 bases, with 5 bases left between them. Germline V gene data show CDR1 as MDHEN and CDR2 as SYDVKM. The length of the CDR3 is 13 residues. The chain's CDR3 is CASRPAGANVLTF. In DNA, the CDR3 is TGTGCCAGCAGGCCGGCTGGGGCCAACGTCCTGACTTTC.

This clonotype was found a few times. The chain combines TRBV28 with TRBJ1-5, with no clear D. Germline V gene sequence: CDR1 MDHEN, CDR2 SYDVKM. The CDR3 loop spans 15 amino acids. V dropped 6 bases and J dropped 6 bases, with 18 bases sitting between them. Here the CDR3 DNA reads TGTGCCAGCAGGTTGGCAGGCGGGGTCGGTCAGCCCCAGCATTTT. It is translated as CASRLAGGVGQPQHF.

A word on this clonotype: A much more abundant neighbour one base away suggests this may be a read error. The J gene is TRBJ2-7, the V gene TRBV7-3, with D perhaps matching TRBD2 (5 bases). The germline V gene has CDR1 SGHTA and CDR2 FQGTGA. With 5 bases removed from V and 3 bases from J, the gap between germline ends came to 17 bases. The CDR3 runs to 15 residues. Written as DNA, the CDR3 is TGTGCCAGCAGCCTTATTGCGAGAGGGCGCTACGAGCAGTACTTC. As protein: CASSLIARGRYEQYF. Full variable domain (outside the CDR3, taken from reference TRBV7-3 and TRBJ2-7): GAGVSQTPSNKVTEKGKYVELRCDPISGHTALYWYRQSLGQGPEFLIYFQGTGAADDSGLPNDRFFAVRPEGSVSTLKIQRTERGDSAVYLCASSLIARGRYEQYFGPGTRLTVT.

The chain employs TRBV6-1 and TRBJ2-2; weak D call: TRBD1 (5 bases). The CDR3 sequence is 18 residues long. Looked up from germline, CDR1 is MNHNS and CDR2 is SASEGT. Trimming took 5 bases from V and 3 from J, leaving 22 bases between them. The CDR3, as DNA: TGTGCCAGCAGTCCGACGAGAGACAGTAGGGTGTACACCGGGGAGCTGTTTTTT. This gives the protein CASSPTRDSRVYTGELFF.

This clonotype was detected ten times or more. The gene calls are TRBV7-2 and TRBJ2-7; TRBD1 or TRBD2 may be the D gene (5 bases each). This CDR3 region has 11 residues. The germline V and J ends were trimmed by 3 bases and 6 bases, with 6 bases remaining between them. From germline, CDR1 is SGHTA and CDR2 FQGNSA. CDR3 loop: CASSFGGEQYF. The DNA for the CDR3 is TGTGCCAGCAGCTTTGGGGGCGAGCAGTACTTC.

This clonotype was found many times. This chain uses TRBV11-2 with TRBJ1-2; 8 positions agree with TRBD1. There are 16 residues in the CDR3. CDR1 is SGHAT and CDR2 is FQNNGV in the germline V gene. The junction had 10 bases not matched to a gene; V was cut back by 1 base and J by 6 bases. The CDR3 is CASSLVLRQGLNGYTF. The CDR3 bases are TGTGCCAGCAGCTTAGTGCTAAGACAGGGGCTGAATGGCTACACCTTC.

There are many counts of this clonotype. This chain uses TRBV7-3 with TRBJ2-1, with D unclear. The CDR3 covers 15 residues. Trimming stripped 5 bases from V and 0 bases from J, with 11 bases between. In germline, CDR1 is SGHTA, CDR2 FQGTGA. The CDR3 coding sequence is TGTGCCAGCAGCCCGGACGGCTACTCCTACAATGAGCAGTTCTTC. Protein: CASSPDGYSYNEQFF.

CDR3 bases: TGTGCCAGCAGCAGACACTACGAGCAGTACTTC. Its protein is CASSRHYEQYF. V usage is TRBV5-6 and J usage is TRBJ2-7; D ambiguous. CDR1 and CDR2 from the germline V gene are SGHDT and YYEEEE. This CDR3 comprises 11 residues. Trimming took off 4 bases at V and 3 bases at J, with 5 bases between the two ends.

The sample holds many counts of this clonotype. This chain links TRBV5-1 with TRBJ1-2; maybe TRBD1 (6 bases). This CDR3 has 15 residues. The germline V and J ends were trimmed by 0 bases and 0 bases, with 9 bases remaining between them. CDR1 SGHRS and CDR2 YFSETQ come from the germline V gene. CDR3 residues: CASSLVGGSNYGYTF. DNA for the CDR3: TGCGCCAGCAGCTTGGTAGGGGGGTCTAACTATGGCTACACCTTC. Full variable domain (rest looked up from reference TRBV5-1 and TRBJ1-2): KAGVTQTPRYLIKTRGQQVTLSCSPISGHRSVSWYQQTPGQGLQFLFEYFSETQRNKGNFPGRFSGRQFSNSRSEMNVSTLELGDSALYLCASSLVGGSNYGYTFGSGTRLTVV.

The genes are TRBV4-2 and TRBJ2-5, with D possibly being TRBD2 (6 bases). With 4 bases removed from V and 1 base from J, the gap between germline ends came to 16 bases. The CDR3 spans 16 residues. Germline V gene data show CDR1 as LGHNA and CDR2 as YNFKEQ. The CDR3 DNA follows: TGTGCCAGCAGCCCTACTCAACTAGCCTTCCAAGAGACCCAGTACTTC. It yields the protein CASSPTQLAFQETQYF.

In its sample, this clonotype was seen many times. J is TRBJ2-1 and V is TRBV10-3; 7 bases align to TRBD2. V dropped 6 bases and J dropped 0; count of bases not matched to a gene: 5. Germline-derived CDR1 and CDR2 are ENHRY and SYGVKD. The CDR3 has 15 amino acids. The CDR3 DNA sequence: TGTGCCATCAGGGAGCGGGGAAGCTCCTACAATGAGCAGTTCTTC. Its protein is CAIRERGSSYNEQFF.

Ten or more counts support this clonotype. The chain carries TRBV4-1 and TRBJ2-2; D is unclear. The CDR3 is 15 amino acids. The V and J ends lost 5 bases and 2 bases respectively, with 12 bases between them. Germline V gene lookup returns CDR1 MGHRA and CDR2 YSYEKL. In nucleotides, the CDR3 is TGCGCCAGCAGCTCGTCATCAGGAAACACCGGGGAGCTGTTTTTT. Residues: CASSSSSGNTGELFF.

The table lists this clonotype with many counts. The rearrangement joins TRBV14 to TRBJ1-2, with D unclear. CDR1 SGHDN and CDR2 FVKESK come from the germline V gene. V gave up 0 bases and J gave up 8 bases, with 13 bases separating them. The CDR3 covers 14 residues. The CDR3, as DNA: TGTGCCAGCAGCCAAGACTGGGGAAATCGGGGCTACACCTTC. Translation gives CASSQDWGNRGYTF.

This clonotype was seen many times. The rearrangement uses TRBV29-1 and TRBJ2-1; 7 bases agree with TRBD2. CDR1 SQVTM and CDR2 ANQGSEA come from the germline V gene. Trimming removed 5 bases from V and 2 bases from J; junction bases left unmatched: 12. The CDR3 length is 16 residues. Here the CDR3 reads CSVRPIAGAAYNEQFF. The CDR3 bases are TGCAGCGTTCGCCCTATTGCGGGAGCGGCCTACAATGAGCAGTTCTTC.

This clonotype has ten or more counts. The CDR3 DNA is TGTGCCAGCAGTTGCTACGAGCAGTACTTC. Its protein is CASSCYEQYF. The chain carries TRBV27 and TRBJ2-7; no definite D call. In germline, CDR1 is MNHEY, CDR2 SMNVEV (reference sequence). V dropped 4 bases and J dropped 3 bases, with 1 base sitting between them. The CDR3 length is 10 residues.

This clonotype was detected ten times or more. This chain joins TRBV24-1 and TRBJ2-1, with D maybe TRBD2 (6 bases). The CDR3 runs to 13 residues. Trimming pared 5 bases from V and 7 bases from J, leaving 11 bases between. From germline, CDR1 is KGHDR and CDR2 SFDVKD. In DNA, the CDR3 is TGTGCCACCAGTGGGGGGGTGGGGAATGAGCAGTTCTTC. This gives the protein CATSGGVGNEQFF.

This clonotype was observed many times. This chain joins TRBV20-1 and TRBJ1-5; TRBD1 aligns across 9 bases. This CDR3 region has 15 residues. The J segment lost 7 bases and the V segment lost 6 bases, leaving 13 bases of the junction unmatched. Germline lookup yields CDR1 DFQATT and CDR2 SNEGSKA (reference sequence). The CDR3 DNA follows: TGCAGTGCCCGGACAGGGGAGGGGCCCAGGCAGCCCCAGCATTTT. Protein product: CSARTGEGPRQPQHF.

This clonotype has more than one count but fewer than ten. The chain combines TRBV6-1 with TRBJ2-1; the D gene is possibly TRBD2 (7 bases). The CDR3 runs 16 residues. The germline gives CDR1 MNHNS, CDR2 SASEGT. V shed 1 base and J shed 10 bases, with 20 bases lying between them. CDR3 nucleotide sequence: TGTGCCAGCAGTGAAGGGGGGGGGCGCGGGCCATACGAGCAGTTCTTC. The encoded protein is CASSEGGGRGPYEQFF.

This clonotype showed up many times. The rearrangement links TRBV7-9 to TRBJ1-2, with unresolved D. The length of the CDR3 is 13 residues. Deletions cut 5 bases from V and 3 bases from J, with 10 bases between. CDR1 and CDR2 (germline): SEHNR, FQNEAQ (reference sequence). This CDR3 reads CASSESADYGYTF. Written as DNA, the CDR3 is TGTGCCAGCAGCGAAAGTGCGGACTATGGCTACACCTTC. Using reference TRBV7-9 and TRBJ1-2 for the parts outside the CDR3, the full variable domain is DTGVSQNPRHKITKRGQNVTFRCDPISEHNRLYWYRQTLGQGPEFLTYFQNEAQLEKSRLLSDRFSAERPKGSFSTLEIQRTEQGDSAMYLCASSESADYGYTFGSGTRLTVV.

This clonotype was counted ten times or more. V is TRBV20-1 and J is TRBJ2-4; D tentatively fits TRBD1 or TRBD2 (6 bases each). This CDR3 is 15 amino acids long. Per germline, CDR1 DFQATT and CDR2 SNEGSKA (reference sequence). Trimming stripped 6 bases from V and 7 bases from J, with 22 bases between. For the CDR3, the DNA is TGCAGTGCCGCCCCTCCCGGGCCGGGGGCGAACATTCAGTACTTC. Translated: CSAAPPGPGANIQYF.